The next 30 T cell receptor beta chains were all read from a single sample in a study of T cell responses to AZD1222 COVID-19 vaccine. Only in-frame clones appear in the TCRdb table, and some are missing; sequencing was by immunoSEQ multiplex PCR. In the table there are 120,000 to 150,000 clones, more than 85% of which are singletons. Sequenced material: peripheral blood, taken on day 0 of AZD1222 vaccination. These TCRs come from an adult in good health.

The chain has TRBV7-9 and TRBJ2-5; D may be TRBD2 (5 bases). Trimming left V 1 base short and J 9 bases short, with 12 bases between. The CDR3 extends over 13 amino acids. CDR1 and CDR2 from the germline V gene are SEHNR and FQNEAQ (reference sequence). This chain's CDR3 is CASSLGSSGAQYF. The CDR3, as DNA: TGTGCCAGCAGCTTAGGTAGCTCCGGGGCCCAGTACTTC. The variable domain in full, with the rest retrieved from reference TRBV7-9 and TRBJ2-5, is DTGVSQNPRHKITKRGQNVTFRCDPISEHNRLYWYRQTLGQGPEFLTYFQNEAQLEKSRLLSDRFSAERPKGSFSTLEIQRTEQGDSAMYLCASSLGSSGAQYFGPGTRLLVL.

This sequence joins TRBV5-1 and TRBJ2-7, with TRBD1 matching over 8 bases. Germline V CDR1 and CDR2: SGHRS, YFSETQ. The CDR3 covers 14 residues. The J segment lost 2 bases and the V segment lost 4 bases, leaving 5 bases of the junction unmatched. DNA for the CDR3: TGCGCCAGCAGCCCCGAGGGACAGGCCTACGAGCAGTACTTC. It yields the protein CASSPEGQAYEQYF.

This chain joins TRBV3-1 (or the pseudogene TRBV3-2) and TRBJ1-1; 7 nucleotides agree with TRBD1. The CDR3 totals 15 residues. CDR1 is LGHDT and CDR2 is YNNKEL in the germline V gene (reference sequence). The J segment lost 1 base and the V segment lost 3 bases, leaving 5 bases of the junction unmatched. In DNA form, the CDR3 reads TGTGCCAGCAGCCACTTGGGACAGAAGAACACTGAAGCTTTCTTT. This encodes CASSHLGQKNTEAFF.

V gene TRBV11-3 combines with J gene TRBJ1-1, with a tentative D call TRBD1 (5 bases). The germline gives CDR1 SGHNT, CDR2 YENEEA. V lost 5 bases to trimming and J lost 5 bases, with 12 bases between them. The CDR3 loop spans 13 amino acids. CDR3 nucleotide sequence: TGTGCCAGCAGCCGCCGGGGACGGACTGAAGCTTTCTTT. Translating it yields CASSRRGRTEAFF. The full variable domain, its missing parts supplied by reference TRBV11-3 and TRBJ1-1, is EAGVVQSPRYKIIEKKQPVAFWCNPISGHNTLYWYLQNLGQGPELLIRYENEEAVDDSQLPKDRFSAERLKGVDSTLKIQPAELGDSAVYLCASSRRGRTEAFFGQGTRLTVV.

This sequence joins TRBV5-1 and TRBJ2-7; 9 bases fit TRBD1. The CDR3 totals 14 residues. Looked up from germline, CDR1 is SGHRS and CDR2 is YFSETQ. Losses at the gene ends were 0 bases for V and 4 bases for J; bases not matched to a gene: 2. DNA for the CDR3: TGCGCCAGCAGCTTGGGGGGACAGGGTTACGAGCAGTACTTC. Protein product: CASSLGGQGYEQYF.

This rearrangement joins TRBV7-9 to TRBJ1-3; D is undetermined. Germline V lookup: CDR1 SEHNR, CDR2 FQNEAQ (reference sequence). The CDR3 is 18 amino acids. With 2 bases removed from V and 0 bases from J, the gap between germline ends came to 17 bases. CDR3 region: CASSLYSVLWNSGNTIYF. The CDR3 region has the DNA TGTGCCAGCAGCTTATACTCCGTCCTTTGGAACTCTGGAAACACCATATATTTT.

The V call is TRBV27, the J call TRBJ2-7; 8 bases line up with TRBD2. V was clipped by 4 bases and J by 1 base; unmatched bases: 15. Germline values: CDR1 MNHEY, CDR2 SMNVEV (reference sequence). The CDR3 length is 18 residues. The chain's CDR3 is CASSSLVFGRANSYEQYF. DNA of the CDR3: TGTGCCAGCAGTTCCCTAGTTTTCGGGAGGGCCAATTCCTACGAGCAGTACTTC.

This chain links TRBV6-5 with TRBJ2-3; 8 positions agree with TRBD1. Trimming at V came to 2 bases and at J to 0 bases, leaving 1 base not matched to a gene. Germline loops: CDR1 MNHEY, CDR2 SVGAGI. There are 15 residues in the CDR3. The CDR3 DNA is TGTGCCAGCAGTTACCAGGGGGCAAGCACAGATACGCAGTATTTT. Translation gives CASSYQGASTDTQYF.

This clone appeared once. The genes are TRBV2 and TRBJ2-1; possible D gene TRBD2, 6 bases. Trimming pared 4 bases from V and 9 bases from J, leaving 34 bases between. The CDR3 loop spans 20 amino acids. CDR1 is SNHLY and CDR2 is FYNNEI in the germline V gene. The CDR3 region has the DNA TGTGCCAGCAGTGTCGGAAGGCCCCATACCGGGGGACTCCCTGGCGGTGAGCAGTTCTTC. This encodes CASSVGRPHTGGLPGGEQFF.

The rearrangement joins TRBV10-3 to TRBJ1-1; D may be TRBD1 (6 bases). V lost 11 bases and J lost 7, with 14 bases in between. From germline, CDR1 is ENHRY and CDR2 SYGVKD. CDR3 length equals 11 residues. CDR3 sequence (DNA): TGTGCCCAAGGGGGGGGCCTTGAAGCTTTCTTT. It encodes CAQGGGLEAFF.

The chain employs TRBV6-2 or TRBV6-3 and TRBJ1-5, with D possibly being TRBD1 (5 bases). The CDR3 totals 17 residues. V shed 2 bases and J shed 0 bases, with 14 bases lying between them. Looked up from germline, CDR1 is MNHEY and CDR2 is SVGEGT. The CDR3, as DNA: TGTGCCAGCAGTTACCCCGGGACCTACATTAGCAATCAGCCCCAGCATTTT. This translates into CASSYPGTYISNQPQHF.

The chain couples TRBV28 to TRBJ2-2; 8 nucleotides align to TRBD2. Germline CDR1 MDHEN, CDR2 SYDVKM. The CDR3 spans 15 residues. Germline trimming cut 3 bases from V and 4 bases from J; bases unmatched to any gene: 4. CDR3: CASSLRTSGTGELFF. CDR3 nucleotide sequence: TGTGCCAGCAGTTTGCGTACTAGCGGCACCGGGGAGCTGTTTTTT.

The gene calls are TRBV6-5 and TRBJ1-1, with D possibly TRBD1 on 5 matching bases. Germline V gene sequence: CDR1 MNHEY, CDR2 SVGAGI. This CDR3 is 13 amino acids long. Trimming removed 2 bases at V and 6 bases at J, with 10 bases between. CDR3 DNA sequence: TGTGCCAGCAGTTACGGGGACCAGTCTGAAGCTTTCTTT. Residues: CASSYGDQSEAFF.

The chain is built from TRBV5-3 and TRBJ2-3; D is ambiguous. TRBV5-3 is an ORF, with its function uncertain. V was cut by 0 bases and J by 5 bases, with 1 base left in between. The CDR3 consists of 11 residues. The CDR3 here is CARSLVDTQYF. As DNA, the CDR3 is TGTGCCAGAAGCTTGGTAGATACGCAGTATTTT.

V and J are TRBV30 and TRBJ1-4; D is ambiguous. The CDR3 runs to 11 residues. The germline CDR1 and CDR2 sequences are GTSNPN and SVGIG (reference sequence). V lost 1 base and J 4 bases, leaving 1 base between the germline ends. For the CDR3, the DNA is TGTGCCTGGAGTGATAATGAAAAACTGTTTTTT. The encoded protein is CAWSDNEKLFF.

The chain recombines TRBV5-1 with TRBJ2-3, with 7 nucleotides matching TRBD2. After removal of 0 bases from V and 2 bases from J, the junction contained 3 bases not matched to a gene. The CDR3 is made up of 15 amino acids. Germline V gives CDR1 SGHRS, CDR2 YFSETQ. The CDR3 loop is CASSLEAGNTDTQYF. CDR3 nucleotide sequence: TGCGCCAGCAGCTTGGAAGCGGGGAACACAGATACGCAGTATTTT.

This clone was picked up one time. CDR3 sequence: CASSSGARTGELFF. CDR3 DNA: TGTGCCAGCAGTTCAGGGGCGCGTACCGGGGAGCTGTTTTTT. The V and J genes are TRBV6-6 and TRBJ2-2; tentatively, D is TRBD1 (6 bases). Trimming shortened V by 4 bases and J by 5 bases, and 11 bases separated the two germline ends. The CDR3 is 14 residues long. The germline V gene encodes CDR1 MNHNY and CDR2 SVGAGI (reference sequence).

The chain combines TRBV18 with TRBJ1-2; TRBD1 is a possible D gene (6 bases). V was shortened by 3 bases and J by 4 bases, with 15 bases between the two germline ends. The CDR3 is made up of 15 amino acids. The V gene's germline CDR1 is KGHSH and CDR2 LQKENI. CDR3 residues: CASSPYRDAVYGYTF. The CDR3 DNA reads TGTGCCAGCTCACCGTACAGGGACGCGGTCTATGGCTACACCTTC.

The CDR3 DNA is TGCGCCAGCAGCCAAGATATCTCGCAGGGCAGGGGGGGGATATACACTGAAGCTTTCTTT. Protein sequence: CASSQDISQGRGGIYTEAFF. The gene calls are TRBV4-1 and TRBJ1-1; 7 bases fit TRBD1. The CDR3 consists of 20 residues. After removal of 0 bases from V and 3 bases from J, the junction contained 19 bases not matched to a gene. Germline assignment: CDR1 MGHRA and CDR2 YSYEKL.

Regarding this clone: Germline and junction disagree at one end, which may indicate a read error. The CDR3 DNA reads as TGTGCCAGCAGTCATGGGACAGGAGTTTCTTTGCCCGGCTTC. Translating gives CASSHGTGVSLPGF. The genes are TRBV6-2 or TRBV6-3 and TRBJ1-2; 8 nucleotides agree with TRBD1. The germline V gene encodes CDR1 MNHEY and CDR2 SVGEGT. This CDR3 has 14 amino acids.

J is TRBJ1-2 and V is TRBV15; no reliable D call. V dropped 1 base and J dropped 14 bases, with 14 bases sitting between them. There are 12 residues in the CDR3. The germline CDR1 and CDR2 sequences are LNHNV and YYDKDF (reference sequence). The CDR3: CATSRVDIPGTF. The CDR3 DNA reads as TGTGCCACCAGCAGAGTCGACATCCCAGGAACCTTC.

This chain uses TRBV7-3 with TRBJ1-2, with TRBD1 identical over 7 bases. V shed 5 bases and J 2 bases; nucleotides not matched to a gene: 2. This CDR3 has 13 residues. In germline, CDR1 is SGHTA, CDR2 FQGTGA. Written as DNA, the CDR3 is TGTGCCAGCAGCAAGGACAGGAACTATGGCTACACCTTC. Its protein is CASSKDRNYGYTF.

The rearrangement uses TRBV11-3 and TRBJ2-2, with unresolved D. Germline V lookup: CDR1 SGHNT, CDR2 YENEEA. The ends were cut back, 0 bases at V and 4 bases at J, with 6 bases in the middle. The CDR3 contains 14 residues. CDR3 sequence reads: CASSLEMGTGELFF. In DNA form, the CDR3 reads TGTGCCAGCAGCTTAGAGATGGGCACCGGGGAGCTGTTTTTT. Combining the CDR3 with reference TRBV11-3 and TRBJ2-2 gives the whole variable domain EAGVVQSPRYKIIEKKQPVAFWCNPISGHNTLYWYLQNLGQGPELLIRYENEEAVDDSQLPKDRFSAERLKGVDSTLKIQPAELGDSAVYLCASSLEMGTGELFFGEGSRLTVL.

This clone was seen just once. The V and J genes are TRBV28 and TRBJ1-5; TRBD1 aligns across 9 bases. V shed 5 bases and J 7 bases; nucleotides not matched to a gene: 9. This CDR3 has 15 residues. CDR1 is MDHEN and CDR2 is SYDVKM in the germline V gene. CDR3 sequence (DNA): TGTGCCAGCAGTCTAGAGGGACAGGGTGAACAGCCCCAGCATTTT. Its protein product is CASSLEGQGEQPQHF.

J is TRBJ2-2 and V is TRBV5-4; D remains ambiguous. Germline V gene data show CDR1 as SGHNT and CDR2 as YYREEE (reference sequence). The V gene lost 0 bases and the J gene lost 6 bases, with 3 bases spanning the gap. This CDR3 contains 12 residues. The CDR3 reads CASSLVAGELFF. Written as DNA, the CDR3 is TGTGCCAGCAGCTTGGTGGCCGGGGAGCTGTTTTTT.

The V gene is TRBV15, the J gene TRBJ2-2; no clear D gene. Looked up from germline, CDR1 is LNHNV and CDR2 is YYDKDF (reference sequence). The CDR3 totals 13 residues. Trimming pared 2 bases from V and 5 bases from J, leaving 6 bases between. The CDR3 bases are TGTGCCACCAGCAGATCCCCGACCGGGGAGCTGTTTTTT. The encoded protein is CATSRSPTGELFF.

The CDR3 DNA reads as TGTGCCAGCAGCTCGACTAGCGGGGGGTTAACAGATACGCAGTATTTT. It encodes CASSSTSGGLTDTQYF. The rearrangement links TRBV7-3 to TRBJ2-3, with 13 bases fitting TRBD2. CDR3 length: 16 amino acids. Trimming at V came to 4 bases and at J to 3 bases, leaving 4 bases not matched to a gene. Looked up from germline, CDR1 is SGHTA and CDR2 is FQGTGA.

The rearrangement links TRBV9 to TRBJ2-1; D remains unclear. Trimming removed 6 bases from V and 6 bases from J, with 19 bases in between. The CDR3 spans 15 residues. Germline loops: CDR1 SGDLS, CDR2 YYNGEE. In nucleotides, the CDR3 is TGTGCCAGCACAAGAAGTAAAGGACCGGCCAATGAGCAGTTCTTC. This translates into CASTRSKGPANEQFF.

The gene calls are TRBV12-3 or TRBV12-4 and TRBJ1-5; D not certain. V gave up 3 bases and J gave up 5 bases, with 2 bases separating them. The CDR3 has 11 amino acids. The DNA for the CDR3 is TGTGCCAGCAGTTTCGATCAGCCCCAGCATTTT. Translating gives CASSFDQPQHF.

This sequence joins TRBV18 and TRBJ1-3; TRBD1 is a possible D gene (5 bases). This CDR3 is built from 13 residues. The germline V gene has CDR1 KGHSH and CDR2 LQKENI. The ends were cut back, 3 bases at V and 3 bases at J, with 6 bases in the middle. The CDR3 sequence is CASSPDNGNTIYF. Here the CDR3 DNA reads TGTGCCAGCTCACCGGACAATGGAAACACCATATATTTT.